This T cell receptor (beta chain) was identified during a study of control samples from healthy donors and cancer patients. Data came from immunoSEQ multiplex PCR; TCRdb stores just in-frame clones and leaves some out. The sample includes about 53,000 clones, about nine tenths of them seen just once. The CDR3 covers 12 residues. V was pared by 3 bases and J by 6 bases, with 6 bases between. This chain links TRBV12-3 or TRBV12-4 with TRBJ1-5; D unclear. The clonotype was recovered from a man in his 60s with head and neck cancer. Sequenced: PBMCs. CDR3 bases: TGTGCCAGCAGTTTCCCGGGTCAGCCCCAGCATTTT. Translating it yields CASSFPGQPQHF.